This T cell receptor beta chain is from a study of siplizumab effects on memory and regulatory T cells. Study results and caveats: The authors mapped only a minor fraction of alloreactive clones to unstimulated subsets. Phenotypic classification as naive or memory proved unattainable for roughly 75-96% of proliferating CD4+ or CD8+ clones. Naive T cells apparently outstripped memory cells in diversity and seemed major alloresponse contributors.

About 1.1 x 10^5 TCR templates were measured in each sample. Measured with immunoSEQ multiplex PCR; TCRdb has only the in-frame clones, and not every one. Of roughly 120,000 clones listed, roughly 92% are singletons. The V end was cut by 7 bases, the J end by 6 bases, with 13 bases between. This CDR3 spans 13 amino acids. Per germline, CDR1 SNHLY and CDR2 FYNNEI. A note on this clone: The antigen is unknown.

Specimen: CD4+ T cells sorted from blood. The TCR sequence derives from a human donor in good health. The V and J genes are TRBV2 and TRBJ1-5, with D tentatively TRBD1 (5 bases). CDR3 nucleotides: TGTGCCAGCAAGGCAGAAAGGGGTCAGCCCCAGCATTTT. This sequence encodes CASKAERGQPQHF.